This T cell receptor (delta chain) was obtained from a study of gamma-delta chains in newborns, infants, children. This clone appeared a few times. TCRdb re-analyzed the reads via CATT. The sample yields under 4,500 delta-chain clones, 6.2% seen once. The CDR3 is 18 amino acids. The germline V gene has CDR1 GEAIGNYY and CDR2 EKD. V lost 1 base and J lost 1; bases outside the gene matches: 5. The sequence derives from a child who was a newborn, infant or young child, either healthy, febrile or measles-vaccinated (not recorded which). Input material: blood. The gene calls are TRDV2 and TRDJ3; 8 bases align to TRDD3. DNA of the CDR3: TGTGCCTGTGACACGGTGGGGGATGTTTCCTGGGACACCCGACAGATGTTTTTC. Its protein product is CACDTVGDVSWDTRQMFF.